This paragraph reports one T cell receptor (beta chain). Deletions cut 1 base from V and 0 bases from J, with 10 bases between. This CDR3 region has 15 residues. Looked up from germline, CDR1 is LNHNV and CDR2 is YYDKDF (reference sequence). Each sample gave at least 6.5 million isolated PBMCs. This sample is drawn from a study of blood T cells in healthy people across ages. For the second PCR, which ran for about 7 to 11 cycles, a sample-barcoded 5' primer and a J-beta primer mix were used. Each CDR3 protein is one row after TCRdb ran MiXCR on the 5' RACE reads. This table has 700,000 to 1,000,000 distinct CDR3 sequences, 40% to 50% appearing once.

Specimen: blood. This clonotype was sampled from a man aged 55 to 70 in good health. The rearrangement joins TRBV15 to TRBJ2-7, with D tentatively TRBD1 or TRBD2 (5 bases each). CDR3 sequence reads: CATSRGGVSSYEQYF. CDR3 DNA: TGTGCCACCAGCAGAGGAGGGGTGAGCTCCTACGAGCAGTACTTC.